Listed below are T cell receptor beta chains from one sample, sequenced in a study of shared clonotypes between healthy human individuals. The method was immunoSEQ multiplex PCR; TCRdb's version includes in-frame clones alone and lacks a portion of them. Of roughly 510,000 clones listed, over 60% are singletons. Sequenced sample: PBMCs. The receptor set was obtained from a woman aged 40 to 50 in good health. Some clones in this sample may be carry-over from other donors' samples. Each CDR3 is given with its conserved first and last residue. Each record gives: J gene, clone size, D gene, V gene, CDR3 DNA, CDR3 protein. D genes are given only for firm matches. Clone size is not always given. Where it is, it says once, few, many or a class for expanded clones.

>TRBJ2-1|.|TRBD1|TRBV10-3
TGTGCCATCAGTGGGGACAGGGGTCGTAATGAGCAGTTCTTC
CAISGDRGRNEQFF
>TRBJ2-3|.|.|TRBV6-4
TGTGCCAGCAGCCTCTCCCTAGCGGATACGCAGTATTTT
CASSLSLADTQYF
>TRBJ2-7|.|.|TRBV30
TGTGCCTGGAGTGTACTGGGGGGGCTCTACGAGCAGTACTTC
CAWSVLGGLYEQYF
>TRBJ2-1|.|.|TRBV9
TGTGCCAGCAGCGTAGCGTACGACTACAATGAGCAGTTCTTC
CASSVAYDYNEQFF
>TRBJ1-3|.|.|TRBV10-1
TGCGCCAGCGGGACATCGGGGGGAAACACCATATATTTT
CASGTSGGNTIYF
>TRBJ1-1|.|.|TRBV15
TGTGCCACCAGCACGCAAGCGAACACTGAAGCTTTCTTT
CATSTQANTEAFF
>TRBJ2-7|.|.|TRBV9
TGTGCCAGCAGCCCCGCAGGTGGGGGTGGCGAGCAGTACTTC
CASSPAGGGGEQYF
>TRBJ1-2|.|.|TRBV19
TGTGCCAGCACCCCAGGGGTTTCGGTGGATGGCTACACCTTC
CASTPGVSVDGYTF
>TRBJ2-3|few|.|TRBV6-5
TGTGCCAGCAGTTCTGGGACTAGCACAGATACGCAGTATTTT
CASSSGTSTDTQYF
>TRBJ2-7|few|.|TRBV14
TGTGCCAGCAGCCAAAGTCGAAGGCAGGGTGGCTCCTACGAGCAGTACTTC
CASSQSRRQGGSYEQYF
>TRBJ2-3|.|TRBD2|TRBV5-1
TGCGCCAGCAGCTTGGCCGGGAGGGCCACAGATACGCAGTATTTT
CASSLAGRATDTQYF
>TRBJ2-1|.|.|TRBV5-4
TGTGCCAGCAGCTTGGAAGGCGCCTCCTACAATGAGCAGTTCTTC
CASSLEGASYNEQFF
>TRBJ1-1|.|.|TRBV28
TGTGCCAGCAGTTTGGGGGGCAGCGAGAACACTGAAGCTTTCTTT
CASSLGGSENTEAFF
>TRBJ2-1|once|.|TRBV7-2
TGTGCCAGCACCCCAGTCTGGAGCTCCTACAATGAGCAGTTCTTC
CASTPVWSSYNEQFF
>TRBJ2-5|.|.|TRBV5-1
TGCGCCAGCAGCTTGGGGGGGCAATGGGAGACCCAGTACTTC
CASSLGGQWETQYF
>TRBJ2-3|few|TRBD2|TRBV15
TGTGCCACCAGCAGAGAGGGAGGGAGGGATACGCAGTATTTT
CATSREGGRDTQYF
>TRBJ2-3|.|TRBD2|TRBV11-3
TGTGCCAGCAGCTATACTAGCGGACAACGAGAAGGGGAGAGGGATACGCAGTATTTT
CASSYTSGQREGERDTQYF
>TRBJ2-2|.|TRBD1|TRBV5-1
TGCGCCAGCAGCTTGGGACAGGGGATCACCGGGGAGCTGTTTTTT
CASSLGQGITGELFF
>TRBJ2-7|.|.|TRBV18
TGTGCCAGCCTTGGGCAGGGATTCTACGAGCAGTACTTC
CASLGQGFYEQYF
>TRBJ2-5|few|.|TRBV6-6
TGTGCCAGCAGTACACTGGGAGGCATCCAAGAGACCCAGTACTTC
CASSTLGGIQETQYF
>TRBJ2-7|.|TRBD1|TRBV14
TGTGCCAGCAGCCAAGATATGAGGACAGGAACAACCTACGAGCAGTACTTC
CASSQDMRTGTTYEQYF
>TRBJ2-6|.|.|TRBV7-6
TGTGCCAGCAGCAAGTTTTTGATCTCACAAAGTCGGGCCAACGTCCTGACTTTC
CASSKFLISQSRANVLTF
>TRBJ2-7|.|.|TRBV4-3
TGCGCCAGCAGCCAAGATCTCGACAGGAAAACCTACGAGCAGTACTTC
CASSQDLDRKTYEQYF
>TRBJ2-7|.|TRBD1|TRBV5-6
TGTGCCAGCAGCTTCGACAGGGCGTACGAGCAGTACTTC
CASSFDRAYEQYF
>TRBJ2-5|.|.|TRBV5-1
TGCGCCAGCAGCTTGGCAGGGCCGAGAGGAGAGACCCAGTACTTC
CASSLAGPRGETQYF
>TRBJ2-2|.|.|TRBV7-2
TGTGCCAGCAGTAAGAACACCGGGGAGCTGTTTTTT
CASSKNTGELFF
>TRBJ2-1|.|.|TRBV7-9
TGTGCCAGCAGCTTTGGCGAGCAGTTCTTC
CASSFGEQFF
>TRBJ2-7|.|.|TRBV7-9
TGTGCCAGCAGCTTAGGTTCCTACGAGCAGTACTTC
CASSLGSYEQYF
>TRBJ2-1|.|.|TRBV20-1
TGCAGTGCTAGACCCACTACGGAGCAGTTCTTC
CSARPTTEQFF
>TRBJ2-4|.|.|TRBV6-6
TGTGCCAGCAGCCACGCGGGGAACATTCAGTACTTC
CASSHAGNIQYF
>TRBJ2-7|once|.|TRBV7-2
TGTGCCAGCAGCTCACGCGGGGTGAGCTCCTACGAGCAGTACTTC
CASSSRGVSSYEQYF
>TRBJ2-2|.|.|TRBV28
TGTGCCAGCAGTTTGATGTCGGGGCGCGGGACCGGGGAGCTGTTTTTT
CASSLMSGRGTGELFF
>TRBJ2-1|.|TRBD1|TRBV5-1
TGCGCCAGCAGCTTGGGCCCGACAGGGGGTTGGTTCTTC
CASSLGPTGGWFF
>TRBJ1-4|.|TRBD1|TRBV28
TGTGCCAGCAGTTTAGGGGGACAGGGGGATGAAAAACTGTTTTTT
CASSLGGQGDEKLFF
>TRBJ1-5|.|.|TRBV25-1
TGTGCCAGCAGTATGGGGGGAGGGCAGCCCCAGCATTTT
CASSMGGGQPQHF
>TRBJ2-7|.|TRBD2|TRBV5-6
TGTGCCAGCAGCCGTATAGCGGGGTCCTACGAGCAGTACTTC
CASSRIAGSYEQYF
>TRBJ2-7|.|TRBD2|TRBV5-1
TGCGCCAGCAGCCCGGAGCGGGAAGGGGCCTACGAGCAGTACTTC
CASSPEREGAYEQYF
>TRBJ2-3|.|TRBD2|TRBV28
TGTGCCAGCAGAAGGACTAGCGGGAGGTCAGATACGCAGTATTTT
CASRRTSGRSDTQYF
>TRBJ2-3|.|.|TRBV6-6
TGTGCCAGCAGTTACTCAACAGGGAGGGCAGATACGCAGTATTTT
CASSYSTGRADTQYF
>TRBJ2-1|once|TRBD1|TRBV6-5
TGTGCCAGCAGAGAGACAGGGTCATACAATGAGCAGTTCTTC
CASRETGSYNEQFF
>TRBJ2-2|.|TRBD1|TRBV6-5
TGTGCCAGCAGCCTACCGGGACAGCACGGGGAGCTGTTTTTT
CASSLPGQHGELFF
>TRBJ1-3|.|TRBD1|TRBV18
TGTGCCAGCTCAGACAGGGGGAGCTCTGGAAACACCATATATTTT
CASSDRGSSGNTIYF
>TRBJ2-7|.|TRBD1|TRBV19
TGTGCCAGTAGTATAAGACAGGGGCCGTACGAGCAGTACTTC
CASSIRQGPYEQYF
>TRBJ2-1|.|TRBD1|TRBV28
TGTGCCAGCAGTTTCCACAGGGGGACCAATGAGCAGTTCTTC
CASSFHRGTNEQFF
>TRBJ2-2|few|TRBD1|TRBV28
TGTGCCAGCAGTTCACCGGGACAGGGAACCGGGGAGCTGTTTTTT
CASSSPGQGTGELFF
>TRBJ2-1|few|.|TRBV10-2
TGCGCCAGCAGTGACCCCGCCAGCGGGCGAGGGTATGAGCAGTTCTTC
CASSDPASGRGYEQFF
>TRBJ2-7|.|TRBD1|TRBV18
TGTGCCAGCTCAGACACAGGGGGCGAGCAGTACTTC
CASSDTGGEQYF
>TRBJ2-7|once|.|TRBV7-3
TGTGCCAGCAGCTTAGGAGGGACAGCTCACGAGCAGTACTTC
CASSLGGTAHEQYF
>TRBJ2-1|.|TRBD1|TRBV18
TGTGCCAGCTCACCTACGGGGACAGCGAGGGGGAATGAGCAGTTCTTC
CASSPTGTARGNEQFF
>TRBJ2-3|.|.|TRBV7-8
TGTGCCAGCAGCTTAGGCTCCCGGAATACGCAGTATTTT
CASSLGSRNTQYF
>TRBJ2-3|.|.|TRBV21-1
TGTGCCAGCACCCCGCGGTTCAGGTGTAGAGACCTTAACACAGATACGCAGTATTTT
CASTPRFRCRDLNTDTQYF
>TRBJ2-5|.|TRBD2|TRBV15
TGTGCCACCAGCAGAGGACTAGCGGGCGGACAAGAGACCCAGTACTTC
CATSRGLAGGQETQYF
>TRBJ2-3|.|TRBD1|TRBV2
TGTGCCAGCAGTGAAATGGGACAGGGGGCAGATACGCAGTATTTT
CASSEMGQGADTQYF
>TRBJ2-7|.|TRBD2|TRBV18
TGTGCCAGCTCACTACAAAGGAGTGTTACCGCGGGGGGATACGAGCAGTACTTC
CASSLQRSVTAGGYEQYF
>TRBJ2-5|.|TRBD2|TRBV7-3
TGTGCCAGCAGCTTAAATCCTAGCGGGAGTTTAGAGACCCAGTACTTC
CASSLNPSGSLETQYF
>TRBJ2-1|.|.|TRBV5-1
TGCGCCAGCAGCATAAGGACAGACAATGAGCAGTTCTTC
CASSIRTDNEQFF
>TRBJ1-4|.|.|TRBV9
TGTGCCAGCAGCGGACAGGTTTTGGGTAATGAAAAACTGTTTTTT
CASSGQVLGNEKLFF
>TRBJ2-1|.|.|TRBV7-6
TGTGCCAGCAGCCCACGGGCAGGCCTCCTCTACAATGAGCAGTTCTTC
CASSPRAGLLYNEQFF
>TRBJ2-5|.|.|TRBV5-1
TGCGCCAGCAGCTTGGCCGGGGGGCGGGAGACCCAGTACTTC
CASSLAGGRETQYF